The rows below give T cell receptor beta chains drawn from one sample of a study of technical replicates of blood from several donors. Using immunoSEQ multiplex PCR, the repertoire was profiled, and TCRdb retains in-frame clones only, with some absent. The sample shows around 80,000 clones, approximately 94% of them seen only once. Sequenced input: T cells isolated from PBMCs. The receptor source for this set is a human donor in good health. Both conserved end residues are part of each CDR3. A D gene is named only where the DNA matches it firmly. The size entry is marked missing in some rows and otherwise reads once, few, many or a size class.

V	size	J	D	CDR3	DNA
TRBV7-9	.	TRBJ2-1	TRBD1	CASSLAGQGENEQFF	TGTGCCAGCAGCTTAGCGGGACAGGGGGAGAATGAGCAGTTCTTC
TRBV6-5	.	TRBJ1-2	.	CASTSSSHGYTF	TGTGCCAGCACCTCCTCCTCCCATGGCTACACCTTC
TRBV6-5	.	TRBJ1-2	.	CASSAQDYGYTF	TGTGCCAGCAGTGCGCAGGACTATGGCTACACCTTC
TRBV19	.	TRBJ2-2	.	CASSRTNTGELFF	TGTGCCAGTAGTCGTACGAACACCGGGGAGCTGTTTTTT
TRBV28	.	TRBJ2-7	.	CASKLTTAYEQYF	TGTGCCAGCAAACTGACGACAGCCTACGAGCAGTACTTC
TRBV5-1	.	TRBJ2-1	TRBD2	CASSLGAGGSNEQFF	TGCGCCAGCAGCTTGGGAGCGGGAGGAAGCAATGAGCAGTTCTTC
TRBV9	.	TRBJ1-2	.	CASSVEGGGNYGYTF	TGTGCCAGCAGCGTAGAAGGGGGGGGGAACTATGGCTACACCTTC
TRBV5-4	.	TRBJ2-7	.	CASSFGSRSYEQYF	TGTGCCAGCAGCTTTGGATCGAGGTCCTACGAGCAGTACTTC
TRBV6-5	.	TRBJ1-6	TRBD1	CASSYSGQGNSPLHF	TGTGCCAGCAGTTACTCCGGACAGGGGAATTCACCCCTCCACTTT
TRBV10-3	.	TRBJ2-1	.	CAISESYKIHEQFF	TGTGCCATCAGTGAGTCCTATAAGATCCATGAGCAGTTCTTC
TRBV4-1	.	TRBJ2-4	.	CASSRGGTGGRENIQYF	TGCGCCAGCAGCCGGGGGGGGACAGGCGGCCGAGAAAACATTCAGTACTTC
TRBV28	.	TRBJ2-6	.	CASSITGANVLTF	TGTGCCAGCAGTATAACTGGGGCCAACGTCCTGACTTTC
TRBV5-6	.	TRBJ2-1	.	CASSLGDNTRLLTNEQFF	TGTGCCAGCAGCTTGGGGGACAACACTAGGCTTTTGACGAATGAGCAGTTCTTC
TRBV28	.	TRBJ2-7	.	CASGANEQYF	TGTGCCAGCGGGGCCAACGAGCAGTACTTC
TRBV5-6	.	TRBJ2-3	TRBD1	CASSHSGTDPSTDTQYF	TGTGCCAGCAGTCATAGTGGGACAGACCCTAGCACAGATACGCAGTATTTT
TRBV11-3	.	TRBJ2-7	.	CASSSQSEQYF	TGTGCCAGCAGCTCACAAAGCGAGCAGTACTTC
TRBV7-8	.	TRBJ2-2	.	CASSLYRVTGELFF	TGTGCCAGCAGCTTATACAGGGTCACCGGGGAGCTGTTTTTT
TRBV2	.	TRBJ1-6	.	CASSEAGANSPLHF	TGTGCCAGCAGTGAGGCGGGGGCGAATTCACCCCTCCACTTT
TRBV21-1	.	TRBJ1-1	.	CASSKSRVLLSEAFF	TGTGCCAGCAGCAAATCCAGGGTATTGCTCTCTGAAGCTTTCTTT
TRBV6-6	.	TRBJ2-7	TRBD2	CASSYFSGSYEQYF	TGTGCCAGCAGTTACTTTAGCGGGAGTTACGAGCAGTACTTC
TRBV5-1	.	TRBJ2-7	TRBD1	CASSSGTGAYEQYF	TGCGCCAGCAGCTCCGGGACAGGAGCCTACGAGCAGTACTTC
TRBV6-1	.	TRBJ1-5	.	CASSDREDQPQHF	TGTGCCAGCAGTGACAGGGAGGATCAGCCCCAGCATTTT
TRBV29-1	few	TRBJ1-1	.	CSVLIQEMNTEAFF	TGCAGCGTCCTTATACAAGAAATGAACACTGAAGCTTTCTTT
TRBV5-1	.	TRBJ2-7	TRBD1	CASSWTGYYEQYF	TGCGCCAGCAGCTGGACAGGATACTACGAGCAGTACTTC
TRBV10-1	.	TRBJ1-5	.	CASSTGDSNQPQHF	TGCGCCAGCAGTACCGGGGATAGCAATCAGCCCCAGCATTTT
TRBV25-1	.	TRBJ2-7	.	CASSVPGYYEQYF	TGTGCCAGCAGTGTTCCAGGATACTACGAGCAGTACTTC
TRBV6-4	.	TRBJ1-1	.	CASRHTDRGTEAFF	TGTGCCAGCAGGCATACAGACAGAGGCACTGAAGCTTTCTTT
TRBV4-2	.	TRBJ1-1	TRBD1	CASSPQGAGSEAFF	TGTGCCAGCAGTCCACAGGGGGCGGGGTCTGAAGCTTTCTTT
TRBV5-1	.	TRBJ2-7	.	CASSSDPQGSPTYEQYF	TGCGCCAGCAGCTCGGATCCTCAGGGAAGCCCAACCTACGAGCAGTACTTC
TRBV9	.	TRBJ1-4	.	CASSRTSTNEKLFF	TGTGCCAGCAGCAGGACTTCAACTAATGAAAAACTGTTTTTT
TRBV6-1	.	TRBJ2-7	TRBD2	CASSELAGYEQYF	TGTGCCAGCAGTGAACTAGCGGGGTACGAGCAGTACTTC
TRBV5-8	.	TRBJ1-5	TRBD1	CASSWAGQGVQPQHF	TGTGCCAGCAGCTGGGCGGGACAGGGAGTCCAGCCCCAGCATTTT
TRBV6-1	.	TRBJ2-3	.	CASSETIRLGDSTDTQYF	TGTGCCAGCAGTGAAACCATTCGTCTCGGGGATAGCACAGATACGCAGTATTTT